Listed below are T cell receptor beta chains from one sample, sequenced in a study of blood T cell repertoires in COVID-19. TCRdb's copy holds only in-frame clones and misses some; the assay was immunoSEQ multiplex PCR. The sample lists about 220,000 clones, approximately 78% occurring once. Sequenced input: peripheral blood. The receptors shown here come from a woman older than 75 with COVID-19, enrolled during active disease. The conserved cysteine and the conserved F or W are not part of the CDR3 here. Size values are once, few and many counts, or a class for expanded clones, and some rows have none.

>TRBJ2-1|TRBV6-5|.
ASSYLRFGRRNEQF
>TRBJ1-4|TRBV5-4|.
ASSSSTGGYEKLF
>TRBJ1-1|TRBV12-3/TRBV12-4|.
ASSLGPEAF
>TRBJ1-6|TRBV5-1|.
ASSLESNNSPLH
>TRBJ1-1|TRBV28|.
ASRLWGAEAF
>TRBJ1-1|TRBV13|.
ASSTGSTEAF
>TRBJ2-2|TRBV19|.
ASRTSGANTGELF
>TRBJ2-7|TRBV6-2/TRBV6-3|.
ASSPIPGQGPYEQY
>TRBJ1-2|TRBV7-9|few
ASSMWDRDNYGYT
>TRBJ2-4|TRBV5-5|.
ASSLAQGGVIQY
>TRBJ1-2|TRBV19|.
ASSNAPAGAGYGYT
>TRBJ1-2|TRBV2|.
ASSERQGASGYT
>TRBJ1-4|TRBV28|.
ASSFVQGWEKLF
>TRBJ2-5|TRBV5-1|.
ASSLALAGGGETQY
>TRBJ2-5|TRBV19|.
ASSIDLQSQETQY
>TRBJ1-3|TRBV27|.
ASRRTGGGNTIY
>TRBJ1-2|TRBV6-5|once
ASSAAGTGDGYT
>TRBJ2-5|TRBV4-2|once
ASSQGAGTKRKETQY
>TRBJ2-5|TRBV7-3|.
ASSSTTGDQETQY
>TRBJ1-5|TRBV4-1|.
ASSQVRPGTALAQPQH
>TRBJ2-5|TRBV7-3|.
ASSRGGALETQY
>TRBJ2-1|TRBV5-8|.
ASSLWGIYNEQF
>TRBJ1-5|TRBV6-2/TRBV6-3|.
ASSYSSPDQPQH
>TRBJ2-3|TRBV3-1/TRBV3-2|few
ASSPSLRGSTDTQY
>TRBJ2-2|TRBV2|.
ASTGSGGNTGELF
>TRBJ1-3|TRBV5-1|.
ASSSGQYGNTIY
>TRBJ2-7|TRBV10-3|.
AITGLTAYEQY
>TRBJ1-1|TRBV14|few
ASSLGGFEAF
>TRBJ2-7|TRBV9|few
ASSVERLWAGQGVHEQY
>TRBJ1-5|TRBV6-5|.
ASRFQKDQPQH
>TRBJ2-1|TRBV9|few
ASSAGLAGGRYEQF
>TRBJ2-2|TRBV3-1/TRBV3-2|.
ASSQGWQRGDRRELF
>TRBJ1-1|TRBV7-2|.
ASSLQGLVAEAF
>TRBJ2-1|TRBV30|.
AWKRGTRYNEQF